The rows below give T cell receptor beta chains drawn from one sample of a study of PD-L1 blockade in urothelial cancer. The table came from immunoSEQ multiplex PCR; TCRdb's copy has only in-frame clones and leaves some out. The sample comprises 45,000 to 55,000 clones, approximately 79% of which are singletons, and around 9.3% rests with the top ten. The specimen comprised PBMCs, sampled around atezolizumab (anti-PD-L1) treatment. Every receptor here comes from a man between 65 and 79 years old with urothelial cancer. The CDR3 runs from the conserved cysteine through the conserved F or W. The order of the fields is clone size, V gene, J gene, CDR3 protein. Only some rows state a clone size, as once, few, many or a class for expanded clones.

clone size: NA; V gene: TRBV28; J gene: TRBJ2-7; CDR3 protein: CASCAFEQGLNEQYF
clone size: NA; V gene: TRBV11-2; J gene: TRBJ1-3; CDR3 protein: CASSLDGTFSGNTIYF
clone size: NA; V gene: TRBV5-1; J gene: TRBJ2-5; CDR3 protein: CASSLGPQETQYF
clone size: NA; V gene: TRBV19; J gene: TRBJ2-1; CDR3 protein: CASRPGTSGYNEQFF
clone size: NA; V gene: TRBV19; J gene: TRBJ1-1; CDR3 protein: CASSTTGNAEAFF
clone size: medium-sized; V gene: TRBV9; J gene: TRBJ1-2; CDR3 protein: CASSELGQSNYGYTF
clone size: NA; V gene: TRBV28; J gene: TRBJ2-3; CDR3 protein: CASSSTSVRYTDTQYF
clone size: NA; V gene: TRBV5-1; J gene: TRBJ2-7; CDR3 protein: CASSLTSGSGYEQYF
clone size: NA; V gene: TRBV19; J gene: TRBJ1-5; CDR3 protein: CASSPPRRSSNQPQHF
clone size: once; V gene: TRBV15; J gene: TRBJ1-2; CDR3 protein: CATSSPTGGGHGYTF
clone size: NA; V gene: TRBV5-4; J gene: TRBJ1-2; CDR3 protein: CASSLWWTGAGYTF
clone size: NA; V gene: TRBV7-8; J gene: TRBJ2-7; CDR3 protein: CASSLGSRDGEQYF
clone size: NA; V gene: TRBV14; J gene: TRBJ2-7; CDR3 protein: CASSQGDRQYF
clone size: few; V gene: TRBV9; J gene: TRBJ2-7; CDR3 protein: CASSVTPGQGVYEQYF
clone size: NA; V gene: TRBV6-1; J gene: TRBJ1-5; CDR3 protein: CASSETTAYQPQHF
clone size: NA; V gene: TRBV10-3; J gene: TRBJ2-7; CDR3 protein: CAIQAGATYEQYF
clone size: NA; V gene: TRBV9; J gene: TRBJ1-1; CDR3 protein: CASSVDQGAITEAFF
clone size: NA; V gene: TRBV5-6; J gene: TRBJ2-2; CDR3 protein: CASSLGAGTNTGELFF
clone size: NA; V gene: TRBV9; J gene: TRBJ2-5; CDR3 protein: CASSVLEETQYF
clone size: NA; V gene: TRBV6-1; J gene: TRBJ2-3; CDR3 protein: CAIRTGTGVDTQYF
clone size: NA; V gene: TRBV28; J gene: TRBJ1-1; CDR3 protein: CASRTAQGQSNTEAFF
clone size: NA; V gene: TRBV19; J gene: TRBJ1-5; CDR3 protein: CATEPNTGGAGVGGNQPQHF
clone size: NA; V gene: TRBV28; J gene: TRBJ2-3; CDR3 protein: CASTRSGGGSTDTQYF
clone size: few; V gene: TRBV7-9; J gene: TRBJ2-7; CDR3 protein: CASSSGTSGFYEQYF
clone size: NA; V gene: TRBV7-9; J gene: TRBJ2-2; CDR3 protein: CASSLAVPGELFF
clone size: NA; V gene: TRBV5-1; J gene: TRBJ2-3; CDR3 protein: CASRLGTGDTDTQYF
clone size: NA; V gene: TRBV2; J gene: TRBJ1-4; CDR3 protein: CASRASPGEKLFF
clone size: once; V gene: TRBV6-5; J gene: TRBJ2-1; CDR3 protein: CASRRDSLSYNEQFF
clone size: NA; V gene: TRBV5-5; J gene: TRBJ1-3; CDR3 protein: CASSLTPRESSGNTIYF
clone size: NA; V gene: TRBV19; J gene: TRBJ2-5; CDR3 protein: CASSRNSRGTQYF
clone size: NA; V gene: TRBV10-3; J gene: TRBJ2-3; CDR3 protein: CAISTGQKGDTQYF
clone size: few; V gene: TRBV4-1; J gene: TRBJ2-2; CDR3 protein: CASSQDWGGIAGGELFF
clone size: NA; V gene: TRBV10-1; J gene: TRBJ2-1; CDR3 protein: CASSATRRAGENEQFF
clone size: NA; V gene: TRBV28; J gene: TRBJ2-7; CDR3 protein: CASSFSGGAYEQYF
clone size: NA; V gene: TRBV5-1; J gene: TRBJ2-5; CDR3 protein: CASSLLSGEETQYF
clone size: NA; V gene: TRBV28; J gene: TRBJ2-1; CDR3 protein: CASSPSGRAIEQFF
clone size: NA; V gene: TRBV15; J gene: TRBJ2-4; CDR3 protein: CATSVAGSAKNIQYF
clone size: NA; V gene: TRBV30; J gene: TRBJ2-7; CDR3 protein: CACTAQGGEQYF
clone size: NA; V gene: TRBV19; J gene: TRBJ1-5; CDR3 protein: CASIMDSDSNQPQHF
clone size: NA; V gene: TRBV28; J gene: TRBJ1-5; CDR3 protein: CASRTGTNQPQHF
clone size: once; V gene: TRBV9; J gene: TRBJ2-1; CDR3 protein: CASSRKRLAFDEQFF
clone size: once; V gene: TRBV7-3; J gene: TRBJ1-4; CDR3 protein: CASSLDSNEKLFF
clone size: NA; V gene: TRBV5-6; J gene: TRBJ2-1; CDR3 protein: CASSPTPGQYNEQFF
clone size: NA; V gene: TRBV4-1; J gene: TRBJ2-7; CDR3 protein: CASSLRGEQYF
clone size: many; V gene: TRBV5-4; J gene: TRBJ2-1; CDR3 protein: CASSLGELAGDNEQFF
clone size: NA; V gene: TRBV19; J gene: TRBJ1-3; CDR3 protein: CASSTFVLSGNTIYF
clone size: few; V gene: TRBV10-3; J gene: TRBJ2-1; CDR3 protein: CASTGGRDDEQFF
clone size: NA; V gene: TRBV19; J gene: TRBJ1-1; CDR3 protein: CASSMRTGYTEAFF
clone size: once; V gene: TRBV4-2; J gene: TRBJ2-3; CDR3 protein: CASSQDLYIGAGNPEDTQYF